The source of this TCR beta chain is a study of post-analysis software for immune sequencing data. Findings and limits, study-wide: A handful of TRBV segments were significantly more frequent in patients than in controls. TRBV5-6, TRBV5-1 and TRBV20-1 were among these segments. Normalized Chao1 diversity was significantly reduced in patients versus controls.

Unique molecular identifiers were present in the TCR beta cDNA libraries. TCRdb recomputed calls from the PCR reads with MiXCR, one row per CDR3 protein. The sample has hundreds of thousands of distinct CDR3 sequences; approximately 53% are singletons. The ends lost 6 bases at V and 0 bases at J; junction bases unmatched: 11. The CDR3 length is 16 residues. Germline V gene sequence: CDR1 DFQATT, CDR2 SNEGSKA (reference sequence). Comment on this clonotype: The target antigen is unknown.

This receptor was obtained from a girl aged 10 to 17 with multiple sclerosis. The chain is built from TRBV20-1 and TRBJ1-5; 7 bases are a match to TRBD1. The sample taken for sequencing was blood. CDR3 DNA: TGCAGTGCCGCTTTCGAGGGGGCGGGTAGCAATCAGCCCCAGCATTTT. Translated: CSAAFEGAGSNQPQHF.